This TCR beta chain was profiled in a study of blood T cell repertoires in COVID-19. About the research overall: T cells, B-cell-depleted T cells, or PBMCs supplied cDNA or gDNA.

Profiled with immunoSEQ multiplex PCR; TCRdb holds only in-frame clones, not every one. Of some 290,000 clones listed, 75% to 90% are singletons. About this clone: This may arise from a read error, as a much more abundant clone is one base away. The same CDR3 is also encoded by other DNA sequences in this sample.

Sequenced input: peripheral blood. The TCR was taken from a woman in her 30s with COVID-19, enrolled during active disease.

The CDR3 loop is CASSRTGNYGYTF. The CDR3 coding sequence is TGTGCCAGCAGCCGGACAGGGAACTATGGCTACACCTTC. V usage is TRBV3-1 (or the pseudogene TRBV3-2) and J usage is TRBJ1-2, with TRBD1 matching over 8 bases. Germline CDR1 and CDR2: LGHDT and YNNKEL (reference sequence). The junction had 0 bases not matched to a gene; V was cut back by 4 bases and J by 2 bases. CDR3 length equals 13 residues.